This T cell receptor beta chain was sequenced during a study of blood T cell repertoires in COVID-19. Using immunoSEQ multiplex PCR, the repertoire was profiled, and TCRdb retains in-frame clones only, with some absent. The sample has about 250,000 clones; 80% to 90% are singletons. V shed 2 bases, J shed 7 bases, and the junction held 6 bases outside the gene matches. Germline CDR1 and CDR2: SGHRS and YFSETQ. The CDR3 loop spans 14 amino acids. The V and J genes are TRBV5-1 and TRBJ2-1; 7 bases are a match to TRBD2. This TCR was sampled from an elderly man with acute or convalescent COVID-19. The sequencing input was peripheral blood. CDR3 coding DNA: TGCGCCAGCAGCTTCGGGGGAGGGCCTAATGAGCAGTTCTTC. Its protein is CASSFGGGPNEQFF.